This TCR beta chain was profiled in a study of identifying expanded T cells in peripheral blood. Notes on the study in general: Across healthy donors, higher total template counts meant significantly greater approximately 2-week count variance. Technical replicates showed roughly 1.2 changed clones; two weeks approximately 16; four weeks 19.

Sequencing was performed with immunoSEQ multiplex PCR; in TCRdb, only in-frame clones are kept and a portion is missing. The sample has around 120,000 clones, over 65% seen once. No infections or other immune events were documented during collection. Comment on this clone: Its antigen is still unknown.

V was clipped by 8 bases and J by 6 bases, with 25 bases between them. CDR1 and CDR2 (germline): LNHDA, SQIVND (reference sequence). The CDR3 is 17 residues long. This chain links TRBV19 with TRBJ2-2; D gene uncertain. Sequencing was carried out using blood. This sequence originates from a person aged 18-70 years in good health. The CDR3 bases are TGTGCCAGTTCATCCAGCGAACTTAAACCGGAACCCGGGGAGCTGTTTTTT. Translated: CASSSSELKPEPGELFF.